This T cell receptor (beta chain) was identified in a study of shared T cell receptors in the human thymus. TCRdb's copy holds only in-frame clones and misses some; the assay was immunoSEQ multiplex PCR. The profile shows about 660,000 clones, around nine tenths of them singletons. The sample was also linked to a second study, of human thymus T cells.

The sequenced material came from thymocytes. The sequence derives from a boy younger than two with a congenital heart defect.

CDR3 residues: CASSWRDRGRRGYTF. The CDR3, as DNA: TGCGCCAGCAGCTGGCGGGACAGGGGGCGTCGGGGCTACACCTTC. V and J are TRBV5-1 and TRBJ1-2; 12 bases match TRBD1. The ends lost 3 bases at V and 8 bases at J; junction bases unmatched: 8. CDR3 length: 15 residues. Per germline, CDR1 SGHRS and CDR2 YFSETQ. Complete variable domain (other parts from reference TRBV5-1 and TRBJ1-2): KAGVTQTPRYLIKTRGQQVTLSCSPISGHRSVSWYQQTPGQGLQFLFEYFSETQRNKGNFPGRFSGRQFSNSRSEMNVSTLELGDSALYLCASSWRDRGRRGYTFGSGTRLTVV.